This T cell receptor (beta chain) originates from a study of post-analysis software for immune sequencing data. The overall study: There were relapsing-remitting, secondary progressive and progressive-relapsing multiple sclerosis among the disease courses included. The study, taken as a whole, reports: Among multiple sclerosis patients, normalized Chao1 diversity was significantly below that of controls. In patients, TRBV5-6, TRBV5-1 and TRBV20-1 belonged to five or six TRBV segments found more frequently than in controls. By F measure, strong co-clustering occurred among samples prepared in the same batch.

Losses at the gene ends were 11 bases for V and 5 bases for J; bases not matched to a gene: 7. This CDR3 has 13 residues. Germline CDR1 and CDR2: SNHLY and FYNNEI. Comments on this clonotype: Its matching antigen is unknown.

Incorporated into the TCR beta cDNA libraries were unique molecular identifiers, which served to reduce PCR and sequencing biases. TCRdb recomputed calls from the PCR reads with MiXCR, one row per CDR3 protein. This table holds hundreds of thousands of distinct CDR3 sequences, around 50% found once. The sample consisted of blood. This receptor was identified in a girl aged 5-17 years with multiple sclerosis. This chain uses TRBV2 with TRBJ2-5; 11 bases line up with TRBD1. The CDR3: CAGRRDRGETQYF. CDR3 bases: TGTGCCGGTCGCCGGGACAGGGGGGAGACCCAGTACTTC.